The 4 T cell receptor beta chains below were found in one sample sequenced in a study of cytomegalovirus exposure and HLA in healthy donors. Use of 60 Vbeta and 13 Jbeta primers characterized the PCR. Profiled with immunoSEQ multiplex PCR; TCRdb holds only in-frame clones, not every one. The data hold 100,000 to 150,000 clones, with under 85% observed a single time. The sample comprised PBMCs. These receptors were obtained from a male donor in good health and CMV-seropositive.

The sample holds one count of this clone. The chain is built from TRBV2 and TRBJ2-3, with D hard to call. The germline gives CDR1 SNHLY, CDR2 FYNNEI. The length of the CDR3 is 12 residues. Trimming stripped 2 bases from V and 5 bases from J, with 5 bases between. CDR3 residues: CASSEHGDTQYF. The CDR3 coding sequence is TGTGCCAGCAGTGAACACGGAGATACGCAGTATTTT.

The chain is built from TRBV29-1 and TRBJ2-7, with 8 bases aligning to TRBD1. CDR1 is SQVTM and CDR2 is ANQGSEA in the germline V gene. The CDR3 has 13 residues. J gave up 2 bases and V 3 bases, and 3 bases lay outside the gene matches. CDR3 DNA: TGCAGCGTTGAGGGGACAGGAGCCTACGAGCAGTACTTC. It translates to CSVEGTGAYEQYF.

This chain links TRBV5-1 with TRBJ2-5, with TRBD1 matching 7 bases. With V trimmed by 0 bases and J by 7 bases, 6 bases remained unmatched. This CDR3 has 14 amino acids. Germline V CDR1 and CDR2: SGHRS, YFSETQ. The CDR3 nucleotides read TGCGCCAGCAGCTTGGCGGACAGGCGAGCGACCCAGTACTTC. Residues: CASSLADRRATQYF.

This chain links TRBV19 with TRBJ2-6; the D gene is possibly TRBD1 (6 bases). Germline loops: CDR1 LNHDA, CDR2 SQIVND (reference sequence). This CDR3 is built from 17 residues. V was pared by 1 base and J by 0 bases, with 10 bases between. Written as DNA, the CDR3 is TGTGCCAGTAGTATAGGGACAGCCAGCTCTGGGGCCAACGTCCTGACTTTC. It specifies CASSIGTASSGANVLTF. Filled out from reference TRBV19 and TRBJ2-6, the complete variable domain reads DGGITQSPKYLFRKEGQNVTLSCEQNLNHDAMYWYRQDPGQGLRLIYYSQIVNDFQKGDIAEGYSVSREKKESFPLTVTSAQKNPTAFYLCASSIGTASSGANVLTFGAGSRLTVL.